These 6 T cell receptor beta chains share one sample of origin, sequenced in a study of PD-L1 blockade in urothelial cancer. Libraries were prepared by immunoSEQ multiplex PCR; TCRdb keeps only in-frame clonotypes and omits some of them. The sample consists of around 80,000 clones, about 85% of them appearing once. Sequenced here: PBMCs, sampled around atezolizumab (anti-PD-L1) treatment. The source of these receptors is a woman aged 70-85 years with urothelial cancer.

V and J are TRBV27 and TRBJ2-7, with 9 bases that match TRBD1. Per germline, CDR1 MNHEY and CDR2 SMNVEV (reference sequence). The ends lost 6 bases at V and 5 bases at J; junction bases unmatched: 8. CDR3 length: 14 residues. As DNA, the CDR3 is TGTGCCAGCAGGCGAGGACAGGGGCGGAACGAGCAGTACTTC. Its translation: CASRRGQGRNEQYF.

This sequence joins TRBV5-1 and TRBJ2-3; D is unclear. Per germline, CDR1 SGHRS and CDR2 YFSETQ. Trimming took 1 base from V and 0 from J, leaving 9 bases between them. This CDR3 contains 15 residues. CDR3 DNA sequence: TGCGCCAGCAGCTTGCAACAGACCAGCACAGATACGCAGTATTTT. Amino acids: CASSLQQTSTDTQYF.

The V and J genes are TRBV5-1 and TRBJ2-3, with D perhaps TRBD1 (5 bases). Per the germline V gene, CDR1 is SGHRS and CDR2 is YFSETQ. CDR3 length: 14 residues. V dropped 1 base and J dropped 4 bases, with 10 bases sitting between them. This CDR3 reads CASSLRSGSDTQYF. The CDR3 bases are TGCGCCAGCAGCTTGAGGTCAGGGTCAGATACGCAGTATTTT.

This clone was observed a single time. The chain recombines TRBV5-1 with TRBJ1-2, with 8 nucleotides matching TRBD1. This CDR3 contains 18 residues. From germline, CDR1 is SGHRS and CDR2 YFSETQ. V lost 1 base, J lost 5 bases, and 16 bases stayed unmatched. The CDR3 protein is CASSLQAGGEGFWYGYTF. As DNA, the CDR3 is TGCGCCAGCAGCTTGCAGGCAGGGGGCGAGGGTTTCTGGTATGGCTACACCTTC.

The V gene is TRBV5-1, the J gene TRBJ1-1; the D gene is possibly TRBD1 (6 bases). V dropped 8 bases and J dropped 7 bases, with 18 bases sitting between them. CDR3 size: 13 residues. Germline V lookup: CDR1 SGHRS, CDR2 YFSETQ. CDR3 sequence reads: CASSRGGVGEAFF. Written as DNA, the CDR3 is TGCGCCAGTTCAAGGGGGGGTGTGGGTGAAGCTTTCTTT.

The CDR3 nucleotides are TGTGCCATCAGGGGAGACAGGGGGCACACCGGGGAGCTGTTTTTT. It translates to CAIRGDRGHTGELFF. This rearrangement joins TRBV10-3 to TRBJ2-2, with 10 bases fitting TRBD1. This CDR3 region has 15 residues. Germline V gene sequence: CDR1 ENHRY, CDR2 SYGVKD. The ends lost 6 bases at V and 3 bases at J; junction bases unmatched: 4.